This entry lists 4 T cell receptor beta chains sequenced from one sample in a study. TCRdb reprocessed the RT-PCR reads with MiXCR, giving one entry per CDR3 protein. The profile shows about 680,000 distinct CDR3 sequences, about 14% of them singletons. Sequencing was done on a sample of memory CD4+ T cells from blood. These receptors all stem from a female donor in good health, serving as a healthy control.

This clonotype appeared a few times. This chain connects TRBV7-9 to TRBJ2-1; 8 bases agree with TRBD2. The CDR3 contains 16 residues. Germline-derived CDR1 and CDR2 are SEHNR and FQNEAQ (reference sequence). V was clipped by 5 bases and J by 8 bases; unmatched bases: 14. In DNA, the CDR3 is TGTGCCAGCAGCCCCGGGGTCCAGCGGGAGTTCGATGAGCAGTTCTTC. Translating it yields CASSPGVQREFDEQFF.

The chain combines TRBV28 with TRBJ2-3, with a tentative D call TRBD1 (5 bases). Trimming removed 5 bases at V and 7 bases at J, with 16 bases between. The CDR3 length is 14 residues. Germline lookup yields CDR1 MDHEN and CDR2 SYDVKM. CDR3 protein: CASSPSTRVHTQYF. DNA for the CDR3: TGTGCCAGCAGTCCAAGTACCAGGGTGCATACGCAGTATTTT.

This clonotype was seen many times. The rearrangement uses TRBV7-3 and TRBJ2-2; TRBD2 aligns across 7 bases. The germline gives CDR1 SGHTA, CDR2 FQGTGA. This CDR3 contains 14 residues. The trim removed 5 bases at V and 7 bases at J, leaving 7 bases unmatched. DNA for the CDR3: TGTGCCAGCAGCCCGGGACTACCTATCGGGGAGCTGTTTTTT. As protein: CASSPGLPIGELFF.

J is TRBJ2-7 and V is TRBV20-1; the D gene could be TRBD1 or TRBD2 (5 bases each). The length of the CDR3 is 14 residues. CDR1 and CDR2 from the germline V gene are DFQATT and SNEGSKA (reference sequence). Trimming cost V 6 bases and J 4 bases, with 19 bases left between them. The CDR3 protein is CSAKRDGPIYEQYF. The CDR3, as DNA: TGCAGTGCCAAAAGGGACGGACCCATATACGAGCAGTACTTC.